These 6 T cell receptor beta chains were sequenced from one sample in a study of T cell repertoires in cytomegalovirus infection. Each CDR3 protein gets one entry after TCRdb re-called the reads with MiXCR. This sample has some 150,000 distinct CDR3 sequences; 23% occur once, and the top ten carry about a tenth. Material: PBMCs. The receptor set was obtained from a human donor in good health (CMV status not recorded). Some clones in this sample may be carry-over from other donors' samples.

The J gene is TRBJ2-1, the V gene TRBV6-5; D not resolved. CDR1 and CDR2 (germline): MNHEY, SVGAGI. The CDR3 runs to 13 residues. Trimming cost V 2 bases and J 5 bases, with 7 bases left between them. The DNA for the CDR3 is TGTGCCAGCAGTTACGGGCAGCACAATGAGCAGTTCTTC. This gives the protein CASSYGQHNEQFF.

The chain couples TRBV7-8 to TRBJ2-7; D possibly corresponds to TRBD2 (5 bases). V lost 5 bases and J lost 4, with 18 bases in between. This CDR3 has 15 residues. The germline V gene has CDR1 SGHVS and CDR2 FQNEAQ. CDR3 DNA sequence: TGTGCCAGCAGCGCGGTGGGGAGTCGGGGATACGAGCAGTACTTC. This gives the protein CASSAVGSRGYEQYF.

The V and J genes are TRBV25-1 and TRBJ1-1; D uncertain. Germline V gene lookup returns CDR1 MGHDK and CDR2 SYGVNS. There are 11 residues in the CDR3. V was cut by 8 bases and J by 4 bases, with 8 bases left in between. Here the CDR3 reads CASLGSTEAFF. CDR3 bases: TGTGCCAGCCTCGGGAGCACTGAAGCTTTCTTT.

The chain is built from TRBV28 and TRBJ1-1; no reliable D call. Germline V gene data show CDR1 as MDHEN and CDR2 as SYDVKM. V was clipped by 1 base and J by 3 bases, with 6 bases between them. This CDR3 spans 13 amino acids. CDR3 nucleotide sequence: TGTGCCAGCAGTTTATTAGGTGACACTGAAGCTTTCTTT. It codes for CASSLLGDTEAFF.

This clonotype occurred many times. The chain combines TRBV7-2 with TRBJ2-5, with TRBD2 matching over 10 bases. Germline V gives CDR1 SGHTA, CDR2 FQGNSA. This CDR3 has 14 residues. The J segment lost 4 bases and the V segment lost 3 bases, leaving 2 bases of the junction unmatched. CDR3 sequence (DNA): TGTGCCAGCAGCTTCAAGCGGGAGGGAGAGACCCAGTACTTC. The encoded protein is CASSFKREGETQYF.

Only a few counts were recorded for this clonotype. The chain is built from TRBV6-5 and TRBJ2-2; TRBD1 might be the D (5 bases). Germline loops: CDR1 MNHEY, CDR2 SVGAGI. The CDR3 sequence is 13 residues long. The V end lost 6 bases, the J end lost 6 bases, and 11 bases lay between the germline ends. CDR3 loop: CASRRGGAGELFF. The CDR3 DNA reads TGTGCCAGCAGAAGGGGTGGGGCCGGGGAGCTGTTTTTT.